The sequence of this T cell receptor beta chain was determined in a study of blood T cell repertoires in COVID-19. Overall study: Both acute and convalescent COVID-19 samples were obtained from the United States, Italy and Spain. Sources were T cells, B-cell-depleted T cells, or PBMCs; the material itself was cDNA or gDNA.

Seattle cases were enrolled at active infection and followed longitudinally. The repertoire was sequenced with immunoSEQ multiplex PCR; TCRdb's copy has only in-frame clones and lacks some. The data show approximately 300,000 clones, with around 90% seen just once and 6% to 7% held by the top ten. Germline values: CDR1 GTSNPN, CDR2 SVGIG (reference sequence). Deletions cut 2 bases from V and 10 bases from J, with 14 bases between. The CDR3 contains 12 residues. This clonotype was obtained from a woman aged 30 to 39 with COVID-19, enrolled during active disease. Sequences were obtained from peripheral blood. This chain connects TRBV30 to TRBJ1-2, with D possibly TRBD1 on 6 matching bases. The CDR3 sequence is CAWSTGPVAYTF. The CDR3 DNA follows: TGTGCCTGGAGTACAGGGCCCGTCGCCTACACCTTC.